This T cell receptor beta chain was identified during a study of blood T cell repertoires in COVID-19. Overall study context: Acute and convalescent COVID-19 specimens originated in the United States, Italy and Spain.

Trimming cost V 6 bases and J 0 bases; bases outside gene matches: 5. This CDR3 contains 15 residues. CDR1 MNHEY and CDR2 SVGAGI come from the germline V gene. Authors' methods: Reference gene primers were amplified, and this amplification served to estimate nucleated cell counts. Data came from immunoSEQ multiplex PCR; TCRdb stores just in-frame clones and leaves some out. V, J and clone size derive from that table, while D and trimming were established from the DNA sequence. The table includes around 150,000 clones, 65% to 90% detected once. The sequenced sample was peripheral blood. This chain connects TRBV6-5 to TRBJ1-5, with 7 bases lining up with TRBD1. This receptor was identified in a man between 65 and 85 years old with acute or convalescent COVID-19. The CDR3 sequence is CASRPGTVSNQPQHF. CDR3 sequence (DNA): TGTGCCAGCAGGCCGGGGACAGTTAGCAATCAGCCCCAGCATTTT.